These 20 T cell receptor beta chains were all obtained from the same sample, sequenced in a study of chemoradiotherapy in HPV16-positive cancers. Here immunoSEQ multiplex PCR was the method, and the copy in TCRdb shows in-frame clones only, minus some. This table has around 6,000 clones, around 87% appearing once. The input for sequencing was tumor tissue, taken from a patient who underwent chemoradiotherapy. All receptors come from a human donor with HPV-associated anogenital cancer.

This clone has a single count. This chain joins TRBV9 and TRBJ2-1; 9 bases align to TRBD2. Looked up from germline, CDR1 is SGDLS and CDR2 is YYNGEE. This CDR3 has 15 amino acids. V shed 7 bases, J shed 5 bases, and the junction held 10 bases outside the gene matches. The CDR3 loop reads CASGTDSGGNNEQFF. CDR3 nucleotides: TGTGCCAGCGGGACGGATAGCGGGGGAAACAATGAGCAGTTCTTC.

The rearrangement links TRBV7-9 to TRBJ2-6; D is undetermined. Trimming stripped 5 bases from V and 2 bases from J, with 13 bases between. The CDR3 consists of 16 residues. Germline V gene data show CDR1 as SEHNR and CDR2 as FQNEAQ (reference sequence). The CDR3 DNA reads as TGTGCCAGCAGCATCTATCGGACGGCTGGGGCCAACGTCCTGACTTTC. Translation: CASSIYRTAGANVLTF.

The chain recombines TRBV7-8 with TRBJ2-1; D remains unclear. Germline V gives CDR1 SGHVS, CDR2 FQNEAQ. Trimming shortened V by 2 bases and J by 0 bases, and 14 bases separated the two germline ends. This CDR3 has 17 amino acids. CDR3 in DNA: TGTGCCAGCAGCTTAATGGTTGGCGGAAGCTCCTACAATGAGCAGTTCTTC. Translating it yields CASSLMVGGSSYNEQFF.

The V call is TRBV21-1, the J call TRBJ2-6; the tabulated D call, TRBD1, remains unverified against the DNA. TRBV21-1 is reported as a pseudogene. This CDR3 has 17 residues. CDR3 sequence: CASRFTGDFSGANVLTF. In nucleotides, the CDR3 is TGTGCCAGCAGATTTACAGGCGACTTCTCTGGGGCCAACGTCCTGACTTTC.

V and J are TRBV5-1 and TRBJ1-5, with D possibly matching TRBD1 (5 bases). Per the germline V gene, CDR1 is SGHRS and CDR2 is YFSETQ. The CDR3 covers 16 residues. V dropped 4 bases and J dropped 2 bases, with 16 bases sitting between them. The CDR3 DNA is TGCGCCAGCAGCATCGAACCTCAGGGTCGCAATCAGCCCCAGCATTTT. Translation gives CASSIEPQGRNQPQHF. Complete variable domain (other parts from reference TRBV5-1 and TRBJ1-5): KAGVTQTPRYLIKTRGQQVTLSCSPISGHRSVSWYQQTPGQGLQFLFEYFSETQRNKGNFPGRFSGRQFSNSRSEMNVSTLELGDSALYLCASSIEPQGRNQPQHFGDGTRLSIL.

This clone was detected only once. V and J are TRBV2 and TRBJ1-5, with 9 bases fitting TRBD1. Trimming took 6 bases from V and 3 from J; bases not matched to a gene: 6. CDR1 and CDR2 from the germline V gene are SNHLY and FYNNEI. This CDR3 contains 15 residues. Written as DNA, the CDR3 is TGTGCCAGCAGCGGAGGACAGGGGTTCAATCAGCCCCAGCATTTT. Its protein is CASSGGQGFNQPQHF.

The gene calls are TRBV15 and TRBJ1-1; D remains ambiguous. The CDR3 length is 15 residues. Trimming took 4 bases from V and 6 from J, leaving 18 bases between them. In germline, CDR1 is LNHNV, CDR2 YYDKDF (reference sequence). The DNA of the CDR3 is TGTGCCACCAGCAAGACCGCGTTGTCCTACGCTGAAGCTTTCTTT. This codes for CATSKTALSYAEAFF. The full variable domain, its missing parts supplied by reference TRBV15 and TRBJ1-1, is DAMVIQNPRYQVTQFGKPVTLSCSQTLNHNVMYWYQQKSSQAPKLLFHYYDKDFNNEADTPDNFQSRRPNTSFCFLDIRSPGLGDTAMYLCATSKTALSYAEAFFGQGTRLTVV.

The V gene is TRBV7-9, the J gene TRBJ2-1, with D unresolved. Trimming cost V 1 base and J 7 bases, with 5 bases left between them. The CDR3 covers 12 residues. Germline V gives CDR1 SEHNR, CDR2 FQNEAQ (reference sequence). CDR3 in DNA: TGTGCCAGCAGCTTAGTTGGGAATGAGCAGTTCTTC. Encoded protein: CASSLVGNEQFF.

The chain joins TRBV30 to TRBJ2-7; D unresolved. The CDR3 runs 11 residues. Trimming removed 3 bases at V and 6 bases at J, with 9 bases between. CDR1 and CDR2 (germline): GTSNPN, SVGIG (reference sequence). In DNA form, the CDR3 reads TGTGCCTGGAGGAAAGGGCGCGAGCAGTACTTC. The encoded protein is CAWRKGREQYF.

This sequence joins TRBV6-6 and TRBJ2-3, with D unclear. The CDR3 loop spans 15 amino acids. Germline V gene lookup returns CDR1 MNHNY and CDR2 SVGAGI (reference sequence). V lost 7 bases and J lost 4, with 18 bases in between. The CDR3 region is CASKRLPTGADTQYF. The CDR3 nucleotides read TGTGCCAGCAAGAGGTTGCCGACTGGCGCAGATACGCAGTATTTT.

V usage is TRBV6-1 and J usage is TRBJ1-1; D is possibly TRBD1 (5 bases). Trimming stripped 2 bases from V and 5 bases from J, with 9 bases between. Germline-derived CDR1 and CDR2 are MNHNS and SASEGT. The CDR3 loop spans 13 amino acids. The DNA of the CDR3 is TGTGCCAGCAGTGAATCGGGGCGAACTGAAGCTTTCTTT. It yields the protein CASSESGRTEAFF.

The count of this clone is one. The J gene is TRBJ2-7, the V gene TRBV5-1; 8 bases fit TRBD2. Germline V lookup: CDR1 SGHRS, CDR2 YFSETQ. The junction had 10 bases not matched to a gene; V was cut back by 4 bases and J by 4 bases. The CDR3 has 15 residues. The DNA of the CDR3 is TGCGCCAGCAGCCGGCTCGCGACTAGCGCATACGAGCAGTACTTC. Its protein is CASSRLATSAYEQYF.

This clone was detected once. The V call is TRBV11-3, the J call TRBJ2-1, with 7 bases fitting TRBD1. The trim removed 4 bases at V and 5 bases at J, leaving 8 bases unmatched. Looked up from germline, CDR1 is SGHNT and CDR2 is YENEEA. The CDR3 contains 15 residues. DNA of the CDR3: TGTGCCAGCAGCTCGAACCGGGACAGCAACAATGAGCAGTTCTTC. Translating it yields CASSSNRDSNNEQFF.

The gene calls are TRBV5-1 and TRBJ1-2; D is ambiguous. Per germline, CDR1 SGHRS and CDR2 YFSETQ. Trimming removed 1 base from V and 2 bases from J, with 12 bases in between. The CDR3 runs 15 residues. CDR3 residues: CASSLSRQVNYGYTF. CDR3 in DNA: TGCGCCAGCAGCTTGTCGAGACAAGTAAACTATGGCTACACCTTC.

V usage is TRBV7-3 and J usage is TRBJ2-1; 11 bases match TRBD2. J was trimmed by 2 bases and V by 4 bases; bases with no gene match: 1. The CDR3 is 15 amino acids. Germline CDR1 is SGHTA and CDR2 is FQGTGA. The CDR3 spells CASSSLAGAYNEQFF. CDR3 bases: TGTGCCAGCAGCTCACTAGCGGGGGCCTACAATGAGCAGTTCTTC.

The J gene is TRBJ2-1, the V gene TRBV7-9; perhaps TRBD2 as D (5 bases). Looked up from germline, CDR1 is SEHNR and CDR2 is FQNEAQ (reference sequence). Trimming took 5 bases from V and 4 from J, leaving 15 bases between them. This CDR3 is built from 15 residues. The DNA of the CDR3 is TGTGCCAGCAGCCACGACGGAGCGGCGTACAATGAGCAGTTCTTC. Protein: CASSHDGAAYNEQFF.

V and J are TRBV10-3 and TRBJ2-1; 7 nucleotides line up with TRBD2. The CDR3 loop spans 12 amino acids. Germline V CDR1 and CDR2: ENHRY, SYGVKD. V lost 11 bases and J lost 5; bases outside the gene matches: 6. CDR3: CASSAGNNEQFF. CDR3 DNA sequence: TGTGCCTCGTCAGCGGGGAACAATGAGCAGTTCTTC.

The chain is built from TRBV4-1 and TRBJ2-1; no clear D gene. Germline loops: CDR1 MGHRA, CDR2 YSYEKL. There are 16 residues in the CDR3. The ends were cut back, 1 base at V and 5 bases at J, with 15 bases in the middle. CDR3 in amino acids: CASSQALVGMNNEQFF. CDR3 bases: TGCGCCAGCAGCCAAGCCCTAGTGGGGATGAACAATGAGCAGTTCTTC.

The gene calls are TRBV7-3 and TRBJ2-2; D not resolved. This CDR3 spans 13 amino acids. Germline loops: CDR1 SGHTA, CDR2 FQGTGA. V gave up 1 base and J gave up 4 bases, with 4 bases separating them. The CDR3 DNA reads TGTGCCAGCAGCTTAAAGGTCACCGGGGAGCTGTTTTTT. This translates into CASSLKVTGELFF. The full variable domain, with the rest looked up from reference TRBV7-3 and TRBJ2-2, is GAGVSQTPSNKVTEKGKYVELRCDPISGHTALYWYRQSLGQGPEFLIYFQGTGAADDSGLPNDRFFAVRPEGSVSTLKIQRTERGDSAVYLCASSLKVTGELFFGEGSRLTVL.

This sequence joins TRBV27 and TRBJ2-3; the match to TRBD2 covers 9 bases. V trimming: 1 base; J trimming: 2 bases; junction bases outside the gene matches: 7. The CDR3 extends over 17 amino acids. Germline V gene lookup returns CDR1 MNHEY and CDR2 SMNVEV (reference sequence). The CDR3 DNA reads TGTGCCAGCAGTTTATATATGTCTAGCGGGGCCACAGATACGCAGTATTTT. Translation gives CASSLYMSSGATDTQYF.